The 11 T cell receptor beta chains below come from one sample, sequenced in a study of blood T cell repertoires in COVID-19. The repertoire was sequenced with immunoSEQ multiplex PCR; TCRdb's copy has only in-frame clones and lacks some. The sample carries about 300,000 clones, nearly 90% recorded once. Sequencing was carried out using PBMCs or T cells enriched from blood (not recorded which). These receptors all stem from a woman in her 30s who had recovered from COVID-19.

V usage is TRBV5-1 and J usage is TRBJ1-2; 8 nucleotides align to TRBD1. V lost 4 bases to trimming and J lost 3 bases; unmatched junction nucleotides: 11. Germline CDR1 and CDR2: SGHRS and YFSETQ. The CDR3 consists of 16 residues. Here the CDR3 DNA reads TGCGCCAGCAGCCCGAGGACAGGGAACAAGGACTATGGCTACACCTTC. Its protein is CASSPRTGNKDYGYTF. The full variable domain, in which reference TRBV5-1 and TRBJ1-2 provide the parts outside the CDR3, is KAGVTQTPRYLIKTRGQQVTLSCSPISGHRSVSWYQQTPGQGLQFLFEYFSETQRNKGNFPGRFSGRQFSNSRSEMNVSTLELGDSALYLCASSPRTGNKDYGYTFGSGTRLTVV.

This chain joins TRBV15 and TRBJ2-3; the match to TRBD1 covers 9 bases. CDR1 LNHNV and CDR2 YYDKDF come from the germline V gene (reference sequence). The V segment lost 3 bases and the J segment 2 bases; nucleotides outside the gene matches: 6. The CDR3 is 16 residues long. CDR3 nucleotide sequence: TGTGCCACCAGCAGGTCCCGGGACAGGGTCACAGATACGCAGTATTTT. It encodes CATSRSRDRVTDTQYF. Combining the CDR3 with reference TRBV15 and TRBJ2-3 gives the whole variable domain DAMVIQNPRYQVTQFGKPVTLSCSQTLNHNVMYWYQQKSSQAPKLLFHYYDKDFNNEADTPDNFQSRRPNTSFCFLDIRSPGLGDTAMYLCATSRSRDRVTDTQYFGPGTRLTVL.

J is TRBJ2-3 and V is TRBV30, with D uncertain. V lost 5 bases and J lost 3, with 12 bases in between. The CDR3 has 13 residues. CDR1 is GTSNPN, CDR2 SVGIG, per germline (reference sequence). The CDR3 DNA sequence: TGTGCCTGGGATAGTGATCCGACAGATACGCAGTATTTT. This translates into CAWDSDPTDTQYF.

The chain employs TRBV9 and TRBJ1-1; unclear D gene. V lost 4 bases and J 0 bases, leaving 13 bases between the germline ends. The CDR3 runs 15 residues. Germline values: CDR1 SGDLS, CDR2 YYNGEE. The CDR3 sequence: CASSPRGGMNTEAFF. CDR3 sequence (DNA): TGTGCCAGCAGCCCCCGTGGAGGCATGAACACTGAAGCTTTCTTT.

The DNA for the CDR3 is TGTGCCAGCTTCCCGCGGGCGGGCACTGAAGCTTTCTTT. This gives the protein CASFPRAGTEAFF. This sequence joins TRBV12-3 or TRBV12-4 and TRBJ1-1; no clear D. The CDR3 consists of 13 residues. V was trimmed by 8 bases and J by 4 bases, leaving 14 bases between them.

The chain links TRBV14 to TRBJ1-2; possibly TRBD1 for D (5 bases). The CDR3 length is 13 residues. Trimming pared 1 base from V and 8 bases from J, leaving 11 bases between. Germline V gene lookup returns CDR1 SGHDN and CDR2 FVKESK. CDR3 DNA sequence: TGTGCCAGCAGCCAAGTGTCGGGGGTCGGCTACACCTTC. Protein sequence: CASSQVSGVGYTF.

The chain recombines TRBV13 with TRBJ2-3; TRBD2 agrees at 13 bases. Trimming took 5 bases from V and 6 from J; bases not matched to a gene: 8. In germline, CDR1 is PRHDT, CDR2 FYEKMQ (reference sequence). This CDR3 comprises 16 residues. The CDR3 DNA reads as TGTGCCAGCAGCCCACCCGGGACTAGCGGGGTTGATACGCAGTATTTT. Amino acid sequence: CASSPPGTSGVDTQYF. The whole variable domain, filled in from reference TRBV13 and TRBJ2-3, reads AAGVIQSPRHLIKEKRETATLKCYPIPRHDTVYWYQQGPGQDPQFLISFYEKMQSDKGSIPDRFSAQQFSDYHSELNMSSLELGDSALYFCASSPPGTSGVDTQYFGPGTRLTVL.

The gene calls are TRBV3-1 (or the pseudogene TRBV3-2) and TRBJ1-1; D ambiguous. The CDR3 runs 18 residues. The V gene lost 4 bases and the J gene lost 6 bases, with 27 bases spanning the gap. Germline V gene data show CDR1 as LGHDT and CDR2 as YNNKEL (reference sequence). The CDR3 DNA is TGTGCCAGCAGCCCAACTGGAAGGGCCGGAAGGAGGTTTTCTGAAGCTTTCTTT. It specifies CASSPTGRAGRRFSEAFF.

The genes are TRBV9 and TRBJ1-3; 9 bases agree with TRBD1. The V gene end was trimmed by 4 bases and the J gene end by 1 base; junction bases not matched to a gene: 6. Germline V CDR1 and CDR2: SGDLS, YYNGEE. The CDR3 is 16 residues long. DNA of the CDR3: TGTGCCAGCAGCCCCCGGGACAGGGCTTCTGGAAACACCATATATTTT. It yields the protein CASSPRDRASGNTIYF.

The CDR3 DNA sequence: TGTGCCAGCAGTGGCTCCCTGGCTCAGGGCCGACTCAACACTGAAGCTTTCTTT. Amino acid sequence: CASSGSLAQGRLNTEAFF. This chain links TRBV2 with TRBJ1-1; tentatively, D is TRBD1 (5 bases). CDR1 and CDR2 (germline): SNHLY, FYNNEI. V gave up 4 bases and J gave up 2 bases, with 23 bases separating them. The CDR3 runs to 18 residues.

V usage is TRBV5-4 and J usage is TRBJ1-3; D possibly corresponds to TRBD1 (6 bases). This CDR3 region has 17 residues. Looked up from germline, CDR1 is SGHNT and CDR2 is YYREEE (reference sequence). V dropped 2 bases and J dropped 4 bases, with 19 bases sitting between them. In DNA form, the CDR3 reads TGTGCCAGCAGCTTTCAACAGGGCCGTGCGTCCGGAAACACCATATATTTT. Translating it yields CASSFQQGRASGNTIYF. Filled out from reference TRBV5-4 and TRBJ1-3, the complete variable domain reads ETGVTQSPTHLIKTRGQQVTLRCSSQSGHNTVSWYQQALGQGPQFIFQYYREEENGRGNFPPRFSGLQFPNYSSELNVNALELDDSALYLCASSFQQGRASGNTIYFGEGSWLTVV.